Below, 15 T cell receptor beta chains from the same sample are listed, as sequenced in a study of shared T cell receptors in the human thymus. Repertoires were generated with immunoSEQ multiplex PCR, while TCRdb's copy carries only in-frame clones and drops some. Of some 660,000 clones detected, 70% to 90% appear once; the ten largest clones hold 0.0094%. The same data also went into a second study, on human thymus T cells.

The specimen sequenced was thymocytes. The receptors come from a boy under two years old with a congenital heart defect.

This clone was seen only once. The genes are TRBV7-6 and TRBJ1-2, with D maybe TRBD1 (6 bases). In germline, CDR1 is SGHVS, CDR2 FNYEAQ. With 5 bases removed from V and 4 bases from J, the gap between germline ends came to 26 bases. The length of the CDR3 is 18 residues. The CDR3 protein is CASSPRDYTGTHPYGYTF. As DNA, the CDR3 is TGTGCCAGCAGCCCCAGGGATTATACAGGGACCCATCCCTATGGCTACACCTTC.

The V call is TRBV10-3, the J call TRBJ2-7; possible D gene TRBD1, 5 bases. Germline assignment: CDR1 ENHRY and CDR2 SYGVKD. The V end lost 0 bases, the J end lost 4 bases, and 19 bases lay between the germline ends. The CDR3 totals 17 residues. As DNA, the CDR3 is TGTGCCATCAGTGAGTCGATCTTTGAGACAGAGAAATACGAGCAGTACTTC. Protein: CAISESIFETEKYEQYF.

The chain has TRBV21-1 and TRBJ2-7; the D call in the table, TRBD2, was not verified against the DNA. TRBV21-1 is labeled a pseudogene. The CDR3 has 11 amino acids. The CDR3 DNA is TGTGCCAGCCGAGAAGCCTACGAGCAGTACTTC. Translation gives CASREAYEQYF.

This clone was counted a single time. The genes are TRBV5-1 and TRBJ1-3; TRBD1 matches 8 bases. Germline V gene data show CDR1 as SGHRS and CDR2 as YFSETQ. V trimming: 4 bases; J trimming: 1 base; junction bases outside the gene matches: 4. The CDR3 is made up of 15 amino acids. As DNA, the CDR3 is TGCGCCAGCAGCAGGGACAGGCGTTCTGGAAACACCATATATTTT. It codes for CASSRDRRSGNTIYF.

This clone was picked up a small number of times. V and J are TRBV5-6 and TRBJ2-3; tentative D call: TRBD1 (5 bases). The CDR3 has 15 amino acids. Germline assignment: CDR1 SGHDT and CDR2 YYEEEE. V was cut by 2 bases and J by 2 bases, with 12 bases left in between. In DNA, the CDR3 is TGTGCCAGCAGCTTAGGGGCCCGTCACACAGATACGCAGTATTTT. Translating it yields CASSLGARHTDTQYF.

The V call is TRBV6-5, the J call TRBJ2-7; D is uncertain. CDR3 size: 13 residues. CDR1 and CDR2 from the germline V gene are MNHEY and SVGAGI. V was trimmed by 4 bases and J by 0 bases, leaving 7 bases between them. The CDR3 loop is CASSFRDSYEQYF. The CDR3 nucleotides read TGTGCCAGCAGTTTCCGAGACTCCTACGAGCAGTACTTC.

The CDR3 region has the DNA TGTGCAAGTCGCTTAGTTACTCGTATTGTTCCCACAGATACGCAGTATTTT. Residues: CASRLVTRIVPTDTQYF. The genes are TRBV12-2 and TRBJ2-3; TRBD2, as called in the table, went unchecked against the DNA. TRBV12-2 is given as a pseudogene. The CDR3 consists of 17 residues.

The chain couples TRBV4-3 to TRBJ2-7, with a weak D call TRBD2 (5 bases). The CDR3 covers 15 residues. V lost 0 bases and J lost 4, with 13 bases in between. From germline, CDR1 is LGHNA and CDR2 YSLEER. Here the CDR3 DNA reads TGCGCCAGCAGCCAAGATCCCAAAGCGGAGTACGAGCAGTACTTC. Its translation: CASSQDPKAEYEQYF.

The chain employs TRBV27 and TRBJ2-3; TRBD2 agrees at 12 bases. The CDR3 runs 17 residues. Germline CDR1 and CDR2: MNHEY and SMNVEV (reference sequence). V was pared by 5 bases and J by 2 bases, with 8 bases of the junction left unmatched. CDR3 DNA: TGTGCCAGCAGTCCGGTACTAGCGGGAGGCATCACAGATACGCAGTATTTT. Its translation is CASSPVLAGGITDTQYF.

The CDR3 bases are TGCGCCAGCAGCTTCGGGGAGGCTTGGGGAGAGACCCAGTACTTC. Amino acids: CASSFGEAWGETQYF. The chain joins TRBV5-1 to TRBJ2-5; weak D call: TRBD2 (6 bases). CDR1 is SGHRS and CDR2 is YFSETQ in the germline V gene. V gave up 2 bases and J gave up 4 bases, with 15 bases separating them. This CDR3 is built from 15 residues.

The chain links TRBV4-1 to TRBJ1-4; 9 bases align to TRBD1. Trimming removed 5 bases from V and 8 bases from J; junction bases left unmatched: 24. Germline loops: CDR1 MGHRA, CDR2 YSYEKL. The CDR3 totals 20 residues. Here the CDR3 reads CASSSHRGLSPTPPGEKLFF. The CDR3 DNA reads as TGCGCCAGCAGCTCTCACAGGGGGCTATCTCCTACGCCCCCGGGGGAAAAACTGTTTTTT.

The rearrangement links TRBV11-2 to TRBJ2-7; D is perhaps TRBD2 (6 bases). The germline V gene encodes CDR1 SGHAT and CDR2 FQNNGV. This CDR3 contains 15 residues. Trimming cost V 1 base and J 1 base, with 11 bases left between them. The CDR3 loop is CASSLGLSGSYEQYF. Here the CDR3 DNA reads TGTGCCAGCAGCTTAGGGCTTAGCGGTTCCTACGAGCAGTACTTC.

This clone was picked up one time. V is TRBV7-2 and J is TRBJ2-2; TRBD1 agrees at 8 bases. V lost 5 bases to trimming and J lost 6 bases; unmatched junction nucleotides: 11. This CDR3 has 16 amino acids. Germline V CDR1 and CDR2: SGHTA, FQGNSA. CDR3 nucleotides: TGTGCCAGCAGCCTCGGACAGGGAAGTCGCGCCGGGGAGCTGTTTTTT. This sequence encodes CASSLGQGSRAGELFF.

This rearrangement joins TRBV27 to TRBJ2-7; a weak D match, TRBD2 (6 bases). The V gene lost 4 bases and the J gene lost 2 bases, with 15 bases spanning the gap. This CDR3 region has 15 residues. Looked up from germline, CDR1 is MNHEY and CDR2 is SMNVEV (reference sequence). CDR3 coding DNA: TGTGCCAGCAGTTCGATCGCGGGGACTGCCTACGAGCAGTACTTC. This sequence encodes CASSSIAGTAYEQYF.

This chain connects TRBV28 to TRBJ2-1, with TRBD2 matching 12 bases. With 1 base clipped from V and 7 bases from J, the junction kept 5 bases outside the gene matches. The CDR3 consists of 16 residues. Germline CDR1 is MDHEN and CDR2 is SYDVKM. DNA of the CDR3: TGTGCCAGCAGTTTATCCTATACTAGCGGGAGGAATGAGCAGTTCTTC. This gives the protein CASSLSYTSGRNEQFF.